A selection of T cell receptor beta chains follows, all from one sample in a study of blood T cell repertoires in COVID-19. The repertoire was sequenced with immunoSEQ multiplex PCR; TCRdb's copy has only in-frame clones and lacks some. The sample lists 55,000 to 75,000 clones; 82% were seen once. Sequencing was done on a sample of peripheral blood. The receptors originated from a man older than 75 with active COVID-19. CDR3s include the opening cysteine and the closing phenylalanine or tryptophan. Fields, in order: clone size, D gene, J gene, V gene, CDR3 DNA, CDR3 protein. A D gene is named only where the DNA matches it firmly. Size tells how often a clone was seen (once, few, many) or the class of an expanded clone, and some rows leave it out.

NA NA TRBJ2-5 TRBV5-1 TGCGCCAGCAGCTTGACAGGAGATACGGAGACCCAGTACTTC CASSLTGDTETQYF
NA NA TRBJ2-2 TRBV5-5 TGTGCCAGCAGCTTTTTCTACGGTAACACCGGGGAGCTGTTTTTT CASSFFYGNTGELFF
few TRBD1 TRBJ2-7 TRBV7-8 TGTGCCAGCAGCTCCAGACCCGGACAGGGAGCCGAGCAGTACTTC CASSSRPGQGAEQYF
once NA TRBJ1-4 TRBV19 TGTGCCTCTATCCCTACTGAAAAACTGTTTTTT CASIPTEKLFF
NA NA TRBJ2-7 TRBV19 TGTGCCAGTAGTAGTACAGGGCTCTACGAGCAGTACTTC CASSSTGLYEQYF
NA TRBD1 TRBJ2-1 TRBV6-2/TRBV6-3 TGTGCCAGCAGCTGGGGACAGGTTATGCTGAATGAGCAGTTCTTC CASSWGQVMLNEQFF
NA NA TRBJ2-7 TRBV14 TGTGCCAGCAGCCGAATCCCGGACTCTTCCTACGAGCAGTACTTC CASSRIPDSSYEQYF
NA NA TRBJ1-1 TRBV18 TGTGCCAGCTCACCACGACAGCCCCCTGAAGCTTTCTTT CASSPRQPPEAFF
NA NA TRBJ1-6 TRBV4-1 TGCGCCAGCAGCCAAGCGCGGGTCTCGAGCTCCTATAATTCACCCCTCCACTTT CASSQARVSSSYNSPLHF
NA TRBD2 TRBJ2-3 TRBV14 TGTGCCAGCAGCACTCAGACACTAGCGGGAAGAGATACGCAGTATTTT CASSTQTLAGRDTQYF
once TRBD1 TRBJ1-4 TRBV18 TGTGCCAGCTCACTGGGACAGGGAATCGGTTATGAAAAACTGTTTTTT CASSLGQGIGYEKLFF
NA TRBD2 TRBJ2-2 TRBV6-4 TGTGCCAGCAAGGAGCGGGAGGGCGTCACCGGGGAGCTGTTTTTT CASKEREGVTGELFF
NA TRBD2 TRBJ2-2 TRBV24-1 TGTGCCACCAGTGATCAGGGACTAGCGGGCCTCTTCGGGGAGCTGTTTTTT CATSDQGLAGLFGELFF
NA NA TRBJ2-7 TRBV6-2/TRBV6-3 TGTGCCAGCAGTTACTTACAGGGTGCGTCCTACGAGCAGTACTTC CASSYLQGASYEQYF
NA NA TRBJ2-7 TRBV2 TGTGCCAGCACCCCCCCGAGGGCAGACTACGAGCAGTACTTC CASTPPRADYEQYF
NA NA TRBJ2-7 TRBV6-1 TGTGCCAGCAGTGAGGCTTACGAGCAGTACTTC CASSEAYEQYF
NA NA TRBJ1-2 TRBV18 TGTGCCAGCTCTCAACGGACAGACCTCTATGGCTACACCTTC CASSQRTDLYGYTF
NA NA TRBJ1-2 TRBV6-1 TGTGCCAGCAGTGAATCGTCTCATGGTTCGGCAGGCTTTAACTATGGCTACACCTTC CASSESSHGSAGFNYGYTF
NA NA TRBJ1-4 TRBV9 TGTGCCAGCAGCGTGGACACAGATGAAAAACTGTTTTTT CASSVDTDEKLFF
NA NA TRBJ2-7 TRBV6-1 TGTGCCAGCAGTGAATCATGGGGCAACTACGAGCAGTACTTC CASSESWGNYEQYF
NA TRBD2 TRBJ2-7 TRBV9 TGTGCCAGCAGCGTAGCGCCGGCTAGCGGGGGGGAGAACGAGCAGTACTTC CASSVAPASGGENEQYF
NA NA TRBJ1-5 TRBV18 TGTGCCAGCTCACCACGTTTCGGCAATCAGCCCCAGCATTTT CASSPRFGNQPQHF
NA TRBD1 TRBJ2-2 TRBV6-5 TGTGCCAGCAAACAGGGGTCGAACACCGGGGAGCTGTTTTTT CASKQGSNTGELFF
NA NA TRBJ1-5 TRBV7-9 TGTGCCAGCAGACCGCGAATAATTAAGCCCCAGCATTTT CASRPRIIKPQHF
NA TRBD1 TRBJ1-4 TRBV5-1 TGCGCCAGCAGCCGGACGGACAGGCCCGCAACTAATGAAAAACTGTTTTTT CASSRTDRPATNEKLFF
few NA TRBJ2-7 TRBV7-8 TGTGCCAGCAGCTTAACGGGGGGCGCTTCTAAGCAGTACTTC CASSLTGGASKQYF
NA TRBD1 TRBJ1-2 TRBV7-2 TGTGCCAGCAGCCTCGACAGGGGCAGCTATGGCTACACCTTC CASSLDRGSYGYTF
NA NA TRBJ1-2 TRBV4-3 TGCGCCAGCAGCCAATCCAGACAGGCTAACTATGGCTACACCTTC CASSQSRQANYGYTF
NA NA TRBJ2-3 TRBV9 TGTGCCAGCAGCGTAGGACATTATGCCCCAGGGCCCGAACGACTCACAGATACGCAGTATTTT CASSVGHYAPGPERLTDTQYF
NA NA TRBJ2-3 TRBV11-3 TGTGCCAGCAGCTCCACAGGGATCAGCACAGATACGCAGTATTTT CASSSTGISTDTQYF
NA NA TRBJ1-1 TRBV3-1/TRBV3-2 TGTGCCAGCAGCCAAATGGGGACAACTGAAGCTTTCTTT CASSQMGTTEAFF
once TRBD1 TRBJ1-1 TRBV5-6 TGTGCCAGCAGAAGACAGACAGGGCTGAACACTGAAGCTTTCTTT CASRRQTGLNTEAFF
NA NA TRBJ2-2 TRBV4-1 TGCGCCAGCAGCCAACAACCGGGACAGAACACCGGGGAGCTGTTTTTT CASSQQPGQNTGELFF
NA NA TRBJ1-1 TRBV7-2 TGTGCCAGCGGAGCGAACACTGAAGCTTTCTTT CASGANTEAFF
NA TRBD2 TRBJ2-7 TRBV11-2 TGTGCCAGCAGCTTAGTAGTGGGAGGGATCCACGAGCAGTACTTC CASSLVVGGIHEQYF
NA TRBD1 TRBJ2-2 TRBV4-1 TGCGCCAGCAGCCACGGTCCGGGACAGGGTTTTACCGGGGAGCTGTTTTTT CASSHGPGQGFTGELFF
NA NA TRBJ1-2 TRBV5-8 TGTGCCAGCAGCCCAGGGGTTGTTGGCTACACCTTC CASSPGVVGYTF
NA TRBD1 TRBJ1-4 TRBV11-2 TGTGCCAGCAGCCCCCTGGGACAGGGGGCGGGAGAAAAACTGTTTTTT CASSPLGQGAGEKLFF
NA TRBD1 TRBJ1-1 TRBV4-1 TGCGCCAGCAGCCAATTATCCATTGGGACAGCTGAAGCTTTCTTT CASSQLSIGTAEAFF
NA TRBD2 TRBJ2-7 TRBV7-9 TGTGCCAGCAGCCATAGCGGGAGGGCCTTAGAGCAGTACTTC CASSHSGRALEQYF
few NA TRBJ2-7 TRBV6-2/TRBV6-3 TGTGCCAGCAGTGGTCAGGGAAATGAATACGAGCAGTACTTC CASSGQGNEYEQYF
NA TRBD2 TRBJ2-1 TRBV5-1 TGCGCCAGCAGCCCGGGGGGGCACACTTTCGATGAGCAGTTCTTC CASSPGGHTFDEQFF
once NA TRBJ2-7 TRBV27 TGTGCCAGCAGTTACGGAGGTGCCTACGAGCAGTACTTC CASSYGGAYEQYF
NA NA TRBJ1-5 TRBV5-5 TGTGCCAGCAGCTTGGACATCAATCAGCCCCAGCATTTT CASSLDINQPQHF
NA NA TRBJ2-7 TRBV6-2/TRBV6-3 TGTGCCAGCAGTTACCAACGGAGCGAGCAGTACTTC CASSYQRSEQYF
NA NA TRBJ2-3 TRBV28 TGTGCCAGCAGTTTGAGGGATACGCAGTATTTT CASSLRDTQYF
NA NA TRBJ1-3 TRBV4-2 TGTGCCAGCAGCCAGGCAGCGGGGAGCTCTGGAAACACCATATATTTT CASSQAAGSSGNTIYF